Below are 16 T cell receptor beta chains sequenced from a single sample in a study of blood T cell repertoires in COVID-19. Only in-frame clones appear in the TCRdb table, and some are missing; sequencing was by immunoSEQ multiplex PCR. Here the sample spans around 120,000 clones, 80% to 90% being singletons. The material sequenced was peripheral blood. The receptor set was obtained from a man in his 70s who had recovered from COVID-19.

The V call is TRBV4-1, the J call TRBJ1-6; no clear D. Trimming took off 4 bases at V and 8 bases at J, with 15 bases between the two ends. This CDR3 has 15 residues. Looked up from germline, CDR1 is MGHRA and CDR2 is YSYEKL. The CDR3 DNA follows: TGCGCCAGCAGCCGGCGGGCCCGGGCGGATTCACCCCTCCACTTT. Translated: CASSRRARADSPLHF.

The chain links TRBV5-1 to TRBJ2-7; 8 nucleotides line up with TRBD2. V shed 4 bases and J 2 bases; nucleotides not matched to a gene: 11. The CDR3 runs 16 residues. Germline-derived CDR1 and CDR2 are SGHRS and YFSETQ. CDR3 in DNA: TGCGCCAGCAGCCCTCGACGTCTAGCGGGTACCTACGAGCAGTACTTC. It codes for CASSPRRLAGTYEQYF. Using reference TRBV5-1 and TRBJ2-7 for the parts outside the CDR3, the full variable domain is KAGVTQTPRYLIKTRGQQVTLSCSPISGHRSVSWYQQTPGQGLQFLFEYFSETQRNKGNFPGRFSGRQFSNSRSEMNVSTLELGDSALYLCASSPRRLAGTYEQYFGPGTRLTVT.

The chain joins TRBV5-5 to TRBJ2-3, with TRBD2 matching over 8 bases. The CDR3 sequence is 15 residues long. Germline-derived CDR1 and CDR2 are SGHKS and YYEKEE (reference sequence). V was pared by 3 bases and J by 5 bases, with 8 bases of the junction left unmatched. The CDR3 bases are TGTGCCAGCAGCTCCAGAGCGGGAGTCGGAGATACGCAGTATTTT. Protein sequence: CASSSRAGVGDTQYF.

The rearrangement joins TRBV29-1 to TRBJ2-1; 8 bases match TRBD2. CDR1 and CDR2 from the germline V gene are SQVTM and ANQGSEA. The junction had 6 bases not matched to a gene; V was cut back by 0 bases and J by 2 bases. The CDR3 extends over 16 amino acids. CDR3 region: CSVEDRGGVTYNEQFF. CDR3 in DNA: TGCAGCGTTGAAGATCGGGGGGGCGTCACCTACAATGAGCAGTTCTTC.

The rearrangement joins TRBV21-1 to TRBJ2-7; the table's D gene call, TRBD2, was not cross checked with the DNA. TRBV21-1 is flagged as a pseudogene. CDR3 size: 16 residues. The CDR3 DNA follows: TGTGCCAGCAGCAAAAGGGTAGCGGGCCCGTCCTACGAGCAGTACTTC. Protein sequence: CASSKRVAGPSYEQYF.

CDR3 amino acids: CASSPLRLLQETQYF. The CDR3 DNA sequence: TGTGCCAGCTCACCTCTACGACTACTCCAAGAGACCCAGTACTTC. V and J are TRBV18 and TRBJ2-5; weak D call: TRBD2 (5 bases). The ends were cut back, 3 bases at V and 1 base at J, with 12 bases in the middle. Germline-derived CDR1 and CDR2 are KGHSH and LQKENI. CDR3 length: 15 amino acids.

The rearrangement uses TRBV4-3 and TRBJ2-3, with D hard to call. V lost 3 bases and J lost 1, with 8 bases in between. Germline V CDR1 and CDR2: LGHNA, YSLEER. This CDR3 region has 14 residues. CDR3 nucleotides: TGCGCCAGCAGCCACCAACGAGGCACAGATACGCAGTATTTT. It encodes CASSHQRGTDTQYF.

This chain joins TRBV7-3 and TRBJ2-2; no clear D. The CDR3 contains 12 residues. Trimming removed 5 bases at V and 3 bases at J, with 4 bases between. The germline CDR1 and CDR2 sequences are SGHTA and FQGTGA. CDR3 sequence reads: CASSIDTGELFF. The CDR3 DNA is TGTGCCAGCAGCATAGACACCGGGGAGCTGTTTTTT.

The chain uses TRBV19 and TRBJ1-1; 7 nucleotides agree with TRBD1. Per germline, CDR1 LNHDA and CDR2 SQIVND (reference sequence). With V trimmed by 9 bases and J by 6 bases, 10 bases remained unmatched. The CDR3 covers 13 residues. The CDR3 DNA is TGTGCCAGCAGTCAGAGCAGGGGGGCTGAAGCTTTCTTT. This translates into CASSQSRGAEAFF.

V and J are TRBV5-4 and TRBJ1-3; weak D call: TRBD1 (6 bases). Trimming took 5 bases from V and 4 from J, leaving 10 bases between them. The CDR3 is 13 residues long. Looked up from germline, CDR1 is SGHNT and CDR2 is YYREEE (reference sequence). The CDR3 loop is CASSAGVGNTIYF. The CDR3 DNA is TGTGCCAGCAGTGCAGGGGTAGGAAACACCATATATTTT.

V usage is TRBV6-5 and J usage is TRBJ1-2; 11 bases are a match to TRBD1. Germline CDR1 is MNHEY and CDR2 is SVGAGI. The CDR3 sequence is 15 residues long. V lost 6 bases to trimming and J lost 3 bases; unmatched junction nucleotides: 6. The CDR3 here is CASRKGQGAYYGYTF. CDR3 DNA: TGTGCCAGCAGAAAAGGACAGGGGGCATACTATGGCTACACCTTC.

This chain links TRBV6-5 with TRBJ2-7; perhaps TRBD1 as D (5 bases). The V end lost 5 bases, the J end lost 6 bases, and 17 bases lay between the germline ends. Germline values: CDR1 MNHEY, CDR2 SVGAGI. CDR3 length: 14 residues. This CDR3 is CASSRGRGLGEQYF. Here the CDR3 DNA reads TGTGCCAGCAGTAGGGGTAGGGGCCTGGGCGAGCAGTACTTC.

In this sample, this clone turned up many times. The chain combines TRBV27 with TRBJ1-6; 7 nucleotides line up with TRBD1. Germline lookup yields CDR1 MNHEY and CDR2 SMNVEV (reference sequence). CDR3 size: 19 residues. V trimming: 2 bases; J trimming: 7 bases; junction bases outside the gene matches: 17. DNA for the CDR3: TGTGCCAGCAGTTTAGAAGCCAGGAGGGGGCTAAATAGGAATTCACCCCTCCACTTT. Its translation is CASSLEARRGLNRNSPLHF.

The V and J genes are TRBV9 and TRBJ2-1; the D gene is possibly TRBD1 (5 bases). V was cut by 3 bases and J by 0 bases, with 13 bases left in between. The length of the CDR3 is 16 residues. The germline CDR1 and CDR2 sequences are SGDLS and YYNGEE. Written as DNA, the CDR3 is TGTGCCAGCAGCGCCCTAGGGGCGTCCTCCTACAATGAGCAGTTCTTC. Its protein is CASSALGASSYNEQFF.

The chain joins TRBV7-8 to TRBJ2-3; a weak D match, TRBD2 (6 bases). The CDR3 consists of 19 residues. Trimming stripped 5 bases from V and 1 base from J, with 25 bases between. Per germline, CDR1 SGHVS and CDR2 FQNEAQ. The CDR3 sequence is CASSPWPILAIGGTDTQYF. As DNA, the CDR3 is TGTGCCAGCAGCCCCTGGCCTATTCTAGCGATCGGTGGCACAGATACGCAGTATTTT.

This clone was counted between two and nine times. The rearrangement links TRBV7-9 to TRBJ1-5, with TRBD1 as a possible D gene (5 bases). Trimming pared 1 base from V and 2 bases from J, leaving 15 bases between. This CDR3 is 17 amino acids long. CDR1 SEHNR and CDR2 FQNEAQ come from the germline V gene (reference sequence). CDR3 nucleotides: TGTGCCAGCAGCTTAGGACGGGGGGTAACGGGCAATCAGCCCCAGCATTTT. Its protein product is CASSLGRGVTGNQPQHF. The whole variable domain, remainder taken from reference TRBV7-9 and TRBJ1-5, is DTGVSQNPRHKITKRGQNVTFRCDPISEHNRLYWYRQTLGQGPEFLTYFQNEAQLEKSRLLSDRFSAERPKGSFSTLEIQRTEQGDSAMYLCASSLGRGVTGNQPQHFGDGTRLSIL.